The clone carrying this T cell receptor (beta chain) was recorded once. The data were taken from a study of control samples from healthy donors and cancer patients. The CDR3 is 12 amino acids. Germline V CDR1 and CDR2: LNHNV, YYDKDF (reference sequence). V lost 0 bases, J lost 3 bases, and 3 bases lay in between. Sequencing was performed with immunoSEQ multiplex PCR; in TCRdb, only in-frame clones are kept and a portion is missing. The profile shows around 130,000 clones, roughly 89% of them singletons. The chain links TRBV15 to TRBJ2-7; D ambiguous. Sequenced sample: PBMCs. The clonotype originates from a middle-aged man with head and neck cancer. Here the CDR3 reads CATSREGYEQYF. In DNA, the CDR3 is TGTGCCACCAGCAGAGAAGGCTACGAGCAGTACTTC.